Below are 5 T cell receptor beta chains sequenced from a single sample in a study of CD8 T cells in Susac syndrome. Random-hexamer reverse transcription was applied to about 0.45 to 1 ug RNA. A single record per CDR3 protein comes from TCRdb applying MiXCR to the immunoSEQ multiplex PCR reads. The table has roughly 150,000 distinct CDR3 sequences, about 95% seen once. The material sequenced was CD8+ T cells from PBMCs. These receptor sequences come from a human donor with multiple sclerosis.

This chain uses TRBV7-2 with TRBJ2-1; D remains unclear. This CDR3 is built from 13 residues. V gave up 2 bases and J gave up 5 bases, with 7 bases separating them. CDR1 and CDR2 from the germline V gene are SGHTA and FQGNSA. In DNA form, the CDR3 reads TGTGCCAGCAGCTTATGGAACGACAATGAGCAGTTCTTC. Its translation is CASSLWNDNEQFF.

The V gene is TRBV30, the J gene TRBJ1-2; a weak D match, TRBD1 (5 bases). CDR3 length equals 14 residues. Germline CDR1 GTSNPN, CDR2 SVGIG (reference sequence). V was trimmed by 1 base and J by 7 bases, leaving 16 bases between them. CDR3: CAWSGIGYGGGYTF. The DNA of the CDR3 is TGTGCCTGGAGTGGAATCGGGTATGGGGGTGGCTACACCTTC.

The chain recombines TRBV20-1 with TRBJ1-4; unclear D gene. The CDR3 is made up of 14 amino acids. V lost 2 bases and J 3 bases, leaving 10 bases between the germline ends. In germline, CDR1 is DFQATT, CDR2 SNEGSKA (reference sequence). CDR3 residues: CSARPIAPNEKLFF. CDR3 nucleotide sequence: TGCAGTGCTAGACCAATCGCCCCTAATGAAAAACTGTTTTTT.

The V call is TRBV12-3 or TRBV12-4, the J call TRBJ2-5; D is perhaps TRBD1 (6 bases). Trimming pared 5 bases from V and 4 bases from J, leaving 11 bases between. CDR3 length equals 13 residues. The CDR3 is CASSPGAGETQYF. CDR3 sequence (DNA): TGTGCCAGCAGTCCAGGGGCTGGAGAGACCCAGTACTTC.

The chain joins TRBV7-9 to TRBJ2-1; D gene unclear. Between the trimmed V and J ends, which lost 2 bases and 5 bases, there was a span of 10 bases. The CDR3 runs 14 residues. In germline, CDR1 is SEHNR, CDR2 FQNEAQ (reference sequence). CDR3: CASSLPQDHNEQFF. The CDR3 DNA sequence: TGTGCCAGCAGCTTACCTCAGGACCACAATGAGCAGTTCTTC. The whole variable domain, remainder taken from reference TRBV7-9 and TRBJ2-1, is DTGVSQNPRHKITKRGQNVTFRCDPISEHNRLYWYRQTLGQGPEFLTYFQNEAQLEKSRLLSDRFSAERPKGSFSTLEIQRTEQGDSAMYLCASSLPQDHNEQFFGPGTRLTVL.